This is a list of T cell receptor beta chains from one sample in a study of early stage breast cancer tumors. The repertoire was sequenced with immunoSEQ multiplex PCR; TCRdb's copy has only in-frame clones and lacks some. The sample has roughly 19,000 clones, about 70% seen once; the top ten hold about a quarter. Sequenced: blood. The source of these receptors is a person in their 60s with breast cancer. The CDR3 runs from the conserved cysteine through the conserved F or W. A D gene is named only where the DNA matches it firmly. Size is stated for part of the rows, as once, few or many counts, or as a class when the clone is expanded.

>.|.|TRBJ2-3|TRBV28
CASSSHRAHGDTQYF
TGTGCCAGCAGTTCCCACCGGGCCCACGGAGATACGCAGTATTTT
>.|.|TRBJ2-5|TRBV29-1
CSVVGNLQETQYF
TGCAGCGTTGTGGGCAACCTCCAAGAGACCCAGTACTTC
>.|.|TRBJ2-7|TRBV7-9
CASRGRGGTYEQYF
TGTGCCAGCAGGGGCCGAGGGGGGACCTACGAGCAGTACTTC
>.|TRBD2|TRBJ2-3|TRBV6-1
CASSEIAGGTDTQYF
TGTGCCAGCAGTGAAATAGCGGGAGGGACAGATACGCAGTATTTT
>.|TRBD2|TRBJ2-5|TRBV2
CASRKRTSGSETQYF
TGTGCCAGCAGGAAAAGGACTAGCGGGAGTGAGACCCAGTACTTC
>.|.|TRBJ1-2|TRBV18
CASSPIGHYGGPYAGYTF
TGTGCCAGCTCACCAATCGGGCACTACGGGGGCCCTTATGCGGGCTACACCTTC
>few|TRBD1|TRBJ1-5|TRBV19
CASSSRTGSGSNQPQHF
TGTGCCAGTAGTAGCCGGACAGGGAGCGGTAGCAATCAGCCCCAGCATTTT
>few|.|TRBJ2-6|TRBV25-1
CASSEGRSDSSGANVLTF
TGTGCCAGCAGTGAAGGCAGGAGCGACTCCTCTGGGGCCAACGTCCTGACTTTC
>.|.|TRBJ2-5|TRBV9
CASSVGSREETQYF
TGTGCCAGCAGCGTAGGAAGCAGGGAAGAGACCCAGTACTTC
>once|TRBD1|TRBJ1-5|TRBV2
CASTLDRGGQPQHF
TGTGCCAGCACCCTAGACAGGGGTGGTCAGCCCCAGCATTTT
>.|.|TRBJ2-5|TRBV7-3
CASSLRQQETQYF
TGTGCCAGCAGCCTCAGACAGCAAGAGACCCAGTACTTC